These 21 T cell receptor beta chains originate from one sample sequenced in a study of T cell responses to AZD1222 COVID-19 vaccine. Profiling relied on immunoSEQ multiplex PCR, and the TCRdb table lists in-frame clones only, not all of them. The table lists 65,000 to 90,000 clones, about 86% of them singletons. The sequenced sample was peripheral blood, obtained on day 0 of AZD1222 vaccination. The receptor source for this set is an adult in good health.

This clone occurred a few times. The chain couples TRBV10-3 to TRBJ1-2, with TRBD1 as a possible D gene (5 bases). This CDR3 comprises 19 residues. Between the trimmed V and J ends, which lost 5 bases and 0 bases, there was a span of 25 bases. From germline, CDR1 is ENHRY and CDR2 SYGVKD. The CDR3 DNA reads as TGTGCCATCAGTCCCGGTTGGACGGGGCCACTATCTTCTAACTATGGCTACACCTTC. Amino acid sequence: CAISPGWTGPLSSNYGYTF.

V usage is TRBV2 and J usage is TRBJ2-7; D unclear. Germline CDR1 and CDR2: SNHLY and FYNNEI. V was trimmed by 7 bases and J by 3 bases, leaving 13 bases between them. This CDR3 comprises 13 residues. The CDR3 DNA sequence: TGTGCCAGCAAGGCAGGTCAATACTACGAGCAGTACTTC. Its translation is CASKAGQYYEQYF.

The chain combines TRBV9 with TRBJ2-5, with TRBD1 matching 7 bases. This CDR3 contains 14 residues. The trim removed 3 bases at V and 1 base at J, leaving 3 bases unmatched. Germline V gene data show CDR1 as SGDLS and CDR2 as YYNGEE. As DNA, the CDR3 is TGTGCCAGCAGCGACGACAGGGCCCAAGAGACCCAGTACTTC. Translating it yields CASSDDRAQETQYF.

The CDR3 coding sequence is TGTGCCAGCAGTGCCAGAGGCTCCAGTTCCTACGAGCAGTACTTC. It codes for CASSARGSSSYEQYF. This chain connects TRBV28 to TRBJ2-7; D unresolved. V was pared by 5 bases and J by 1 base, with 15 bases between. The CDR3 covers 15 residues. Germline values: CDR1 MDHEN, CDR2 SYDVKM.

The chain carries TRBV7-6 and TRBJ1-5; 7 nucleotides align to TRBD1. CDR3 length: 18 residues. The V gene end was trimmed by 1 base and the J gene end by 1 base; junction bases not matched to a gene: 10. Per germline, CDR1 SGHVS and CDR2 FNYEAQ. In nucleotides, the CDR3 is TGTGCCAGCAGCTTAGTGGAAACGACAGGGTCGAGCAATCAGCCCCAGCATTTT. Translated: CASSLVETTGSSNQPQHF. The whole variable domain, filled in from reference TRBV7-6 and TRBJ1-5, reads GAGVSQSPRYKVTKRGQDVALRCDPISGHVSLYWYRQALGQGPEFLTYFNYEAQQDKSGLPNDRFSAERPEGSISTLTIQRTEQRDSAMYRCASSLVETTGSSNQPQHFGDGTRLSIL.

CDR3 residues: CAIKAGGGTDTQYF. The CDR3 nucleotides are TGTGCCATCAAGGCAGGGGGCGGGACAGATACGCAGTATTTT. The chain recombines TRBV10-3 with TRBJ2-3, with 8 nucleotides matching TRBD1. The CDR3 has 14 residues. Germline V gives CDR1 ENHRY, CDR2 SYGVKD. The V and J ends lost 7 bases and 3 bases, in that order; junction bases with no gene match: 6.

The chain links TRBV10-2 to TRBJ2-1, with TRBD2 matching 12 bases. The CDR3 is made up of 14 amino acids. The ends lost 6 bases at V and 3 bases at J; junction bases unmatched: 0. Germline CDR1 and CDR2: WSHSY and SAAADI. This CDR3 reads CASRLAGGYNEQFF. For the CDR3, the DNA is TGCGCCAGCAGACTAGCGGGGGGCTACAATGAGCAGTTCTTC.

This chain uses TRBV7-2 with TRBJ2-7, with a possible D match to TRBD1 (5 bases). The V end lost 5 bases, the J end lost 2 bases, and 13 bases lay between the germline ends. The germline gives CDR1 SGHTA, CDR2 FQGNSA. CDR3 length: 14 amino acids. The CDR3 nucleotides read TGTGCCAGCAGCCTACCCTCGACAGCCTACGAGCAGTACTTC. It codes for CASSLPSTAYEQYF.

CDR3 coding DNA: TGTGCCAGCAGCAAGGGGGACATCTCCTACGAGCAGTACTTC. This translates into CASSKGDISYEQYF. J is TRBJ2-7 and V is TRBV21-1; the D call in the table, TRBD1, was not verified against the DNA. TRBV21-1 is recorded as a pseudogene. The CDR3 runs to 14 residues.

About this clone itself: Other DNA sequences in the same sample also yield this CDR3. This sequence joins TRBV12-3 or TRBV12-4 and TRBJ2-3; weak D call: TRBD2 (5 bases). Deletions cut 3 bases from V and 3 bases from J, with 7 bases between. The CDR3 is 13 amino acids. In DNA form, the CDR3 reads TGTGCCAGCAGTTTGGGGAGTACAGATACGCAGTATTTT. Its translation is CASSLGSTDTQYF.

About this clone: This sample includes further DNA sequences coding for the same CDR3. The V and J genes are TRBV29-1 and TRBJ2-3; TRBD2 aligns across 10 bases. The V gene end was trimmed by 5 bases and the J gene end by 6 bases; junction bases not matched to a gene: 2. The CDR3 spans 12 residues. Germline V gene data show CDR1 as SQVTM and CDR2 as ANQGSEA. The CDR3 here is CSVPAGGDTQYF. The CDR3 nucleotides are TGCAGCGTTCCAGCGGGAGGGGATACGCAGTATTTT.

This clone was counted a single time. The rearrangement joins TRBV7-2 to TRBJ1-5; D is undetermined. The CDR3 runs 15 residues. Trimming took off 2 bases at V and 4 bases at J, with 12 bases between the two ends. The germline V gene encodes CDR1 SGHTA and CDR2 FQGNSA. CDR3 in amino acids: CASSLFGVQNQPQHF. In nucleotides, the CDR3 is TGTGCCAGCAGCTTATTCGGGGTTCAGAATCAGCCCCAGCATTTT.

Comments on this clone: One end of the junction does not line up with germline, which may come from a read error. CDR3 DNA: TGTGCTAGCAGCCCGAGACCAAGACTAGCGACCCAGTATTTT. Residues: CASSPRPRLATQYF. V usage is TRBV7-7 and J usage is TRBJ2-3; TRBD2 matches 8 bases. The CDR3 is 14 residues long. The germline gives CDR1 SSHAT, CDR2 FNYEAQ (reference sequence).

The genes are TRBV5-1 and TRBJ1-4; 10 bases are shared with TRBD1. Trimming cost V 4 bases and J 4 bases; bases outside gene matches: 4. The germline V gene encodes CDR1 SGHRS and CDR2 YFSETQ. This CDR3 has 15 residues. CDR3 DNA sequence: TGCGCCAGCAGCGCCCGGACAGGGGGTAATGAAAAACTGTTTTTT. As protein: CASSARTGGNEKLFF.

This clone was seen only once. The chain has TRBV6-5 and TRBJ1-5; D is uncertain. Germline CDR1 MNHEY, CDR2 SVGAGI. Trimming pared 6 bases from V and 1 base from J, leaving 4 bases between. CDR3 length equals 12 residues. CDR3 nucleotide sequence: TGTGCCAGCAGCAAAAGCAATCAGCCCCAGCATTTT. This translates into CASSKSNQPQHF.

Only a few counts were recorded for this clone. This chain's CDR3 is CSGNTGSGGYTF. In DNA, the CDR3 is TGCAGCGGGAATACAGGGTCCGGTGGCTACACCTTC. The chain links TRBV29-1 to TRBJ1-2; D is possibly TRBD1 (6 bases). This CDR3 has 12 amino acids. Trimming left V 7 bases short and J 7 bases short, with 16 bases between. The germline CDR1 and CDR2 sequences are SQVTM and ANQGSEA. Complete variable domain (other parts from reference TRBV29-1 and TRBJ1-2): SAVISQKPSRDICQRGTSLTIQCQVDSQVTMMFWYRQQPGQSLTLIATANQGSEATYESGFVIDKFPISRPNLTFSTLTVSNMSPEDSSIYLCSGNTGSGGYTFGSGTRLTVV.

This chain uses TRBV9 with TRBJ2-1; D is perhaps TRBD1 or TRBD2 (5 bases each). This CDR3 region has 19 residues. Trimming pared 0 bases from V and 4 bases from J, leaving 23 bases between. The germline CDR1 and CDR2 sequences are SGDLS and YYNGEE. CDR3 bases: TGTGCCAGCAGCGTAGCTGGGGCAGGGCCTAACGGGATTTACAATGAGCAGTTCTTC. It is translated as CASSVAGAGPNGIYNEQFF.

V is TRBV5-6 and J is TRBJ1-2; maybe TRBD1 (5 bases). CDR1 SGHDT and CDR2 YYEEEE come from the germline V gene. The CDR3 extends over 13 amino acids. Trimming shortened V by 6 bases and J by 4 bases, and 13 bases separated the two germline ends. The CDR3 reads CASTRLGGYGYTF. For the CDR3, the DNA is TGTGCCAGCACCCGGCTGGGGGGCTATGGCTACACCTTC.

This chain joins TRBV5-1 and TRBJ1-2; D not certain. The CDR3 consists of 15 residues. Germline V gene sequence: CDR1 SGHRS, CDR2 YFSETQ. Between the trimmed V and J ends, which lost 0 bases and 4 bases, there was a span of 13 bases. CDR3 loop: CASSLVQNNIYGYTF. The CDR3 DNA follows: TGCGCCAGCAGCTTGGTACAGAATAATATCTATGGCTACACCTTC.

The V call is TRBV7-2, the J call TRBJ2-1; TRBD2 matches 11 bases. Germline V gene sequence: CDR1 SGHTA, CDR2 FQGNSA. V was clipped by 4 bases and J by 5 bases; unmatched bases: 4. The CDR3 extends over 15 amino acids. CDR3 DNA: TGTGCCAGCAGCTCCACTAGCGGGGGCCACAATGAGCAGTTCTTC. Translating it yields CASSSTSGGHNEQFF.

This chain joins TRBV5-4 and TRBJ2-1, with D hard to call. The CDR3 runs 15 residues. Trimming pared 4 bases from V and 6 bases from J, leaving 17 bases between. CDR1 is SGHNT and CDR2 is YYREEE in the germline V gene (reference sequence). In DNA, the CDR3 is TGTGCCAGCAGCGGTGCCAGCCTAGTTGCCAATGAGCAGTTCTTC. This encodes CASSGASLVANEQFF.